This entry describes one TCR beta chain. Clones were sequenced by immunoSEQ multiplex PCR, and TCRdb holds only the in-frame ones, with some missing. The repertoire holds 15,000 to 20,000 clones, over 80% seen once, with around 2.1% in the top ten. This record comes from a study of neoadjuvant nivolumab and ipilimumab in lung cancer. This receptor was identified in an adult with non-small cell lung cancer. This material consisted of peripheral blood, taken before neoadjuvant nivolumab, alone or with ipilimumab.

CDR3 DNA sequence: TGTGCCAGCTCACAAGACCGCGGGCCAAATGAAAAACTGTTTTTT. The encoded protein is CASSQDRGPNEKLFF. The rearrangement joins TRBV18 to TRBJ1-4; D is ambiguous. This CDR3 region has 15 residues. V gave up 4 bases and J gave up 5 bases, with 14 bases separating them. Germline CDR1 and CDR2: KGHSH and LQKENI.